The entry below gives a single T cell receptor beta chain sequence along with its context. Its antigen is undetermined. This sample stems from a study of blood T cells in healthy people across ages. A J-beta primer mix and a sample-barcoded 5' primer were used in a second PCR of roughly 6 to 11 cycles. A single record per CDR3 protein comes from TCRdb applying MiXCR to the 5' RACE reads. The sample consists of over a million distinct CDR3 sequences, 42% of them appearing once. Healthy Caucasian individuals from Russia aged roughly 6 to 95 served as donors. Study-wide points: Higher diversity, along with more naive CD4+ cells, distinguished long-lived donors from aged donors.

Trimming removed 2 bases from V and 3 bases from J; junction bases left unmatched: 11. Germline lookup yields CDR1 MDHEN and CDR2 SYDVKM. The CDR3 consists of 17 residues. The V and J genes are TRBV28 and TRBJ2-5, with 8 nucleotides matching TRBD2. The sequencing input was blood. This receptor was identified in a woman aged 18-29 years in good health. CDR3 sequence (DNA): TGTGCCAGCAGTTTACCCCTACTAGGGCGGGGGGAAGAGACCCAGTACTTC. Encoded protein: CASSLPLLGRGEETQYF.